The 28 T cell receptor beta chains below all came from one sample that was sequenced in a study of response to subunit inactivated influenza vaccine. Using its own MiXCR run on the RT-PCR reads, TCRdb lists one record per CDR3 protein. In the table there are about 240,000 distinct CDR3 sequences, 12% of which are singletons. The source material was non-naive T cells sorted from PBMCs, sampled roughly 2 weeks before vaccination. These receptors were obtained from a man aged 50 to 60 who received an inactivated influenza vaccine.

This clonotype appeared many times. CDR3 nucleotides: TGTGCCAGCAGCCAAATAGGGAACGAGCAGTACTTC. Protein product: CASSQIGNEQYF. The chain carries TRBV14 and TRBJ2-7; D remains ambiguous. Trimming stripped 2 bases from V and 5 bases from J, with 7 bases between. The CDR3 covers 12 residues. Looked up from germline, CDR1 is SGHDN and CDR2 is FVKESK.

The chain has TRBV7-8 and TRBJ2-1, with a tentative D call TRBD1 (5 bases). Between the trimmed V and J ends, which lost 4 bases and 6 bases, there was a span of 7 bases. Germline CDR1 SGHVS, CDR2 FQNEAQ. The CDR3 has 12 residues. CDR3 DNA: TGTGCCAGCAGCTCGACAGTCAATGAGCAGTTCTTC. It translates to CASSSTVNEQFF.

This rearrangement joins TRBV5-5 to TRBJ1-1; D remains ambiguous. The germline gives CDR1 SGHKS, CDR2 YYEKEE (reference sequence). V lost 0 bases and J lost 1, with 10 bases in between. This CDR3 region has 15 residues. The CDR3 DNA sequence: TGTGCCAGCAGCTTGGAGTGGCTGCAGAACACTGAAGCTTTCTTT. Translated, it gives CASSLEWLQNTEAFF.

The chain employs TRBV7-2 and TRBJ2-7; 8 positions agree with TRBD2. Germline loops: CDR1 SGHTA, CDR2 FQGNSA. The trim removed 0 bases at V and 6 bases at J, leaving 10 bases unmatched. The CDR3 has 16 amino acids. CDR3 DNA: TGTGCCAGCAGCTTAGCCGCCGGGGCGGGGGGAAGCGAGCAGTACTTC. Protein: CASSLAAGAGGSEQYF.

This clonotype was recorded a few times. This sequence joins TRBV14 and TRBJ1-1; tentative D call: TRBD1 (6 bases). The CDR3 covers 14 residues. The ends were cut back, 4 bases at V and 4 bases at J, with 13 bases in the middle. CDR1 is SGHDN, CDR2 FVKESK, per germline. This chain's CDR3 is CASSLQGGFTEAFF. Here the CDR3 DNA reads TGTGCCAGCAGCCTACAGGGAGGATTCACTGAAGCTTTCTTT.

The table lists this clonotype with a few counts. The genes are TRBV5-5 and TRBJ1-6; weak D call: TRBD1 (6 bases). The V and J ends lost 1 base and 5 bases respectively, with 13 bases between them. This CDR3 is 16 amino acids long. The germline CDR1 and CDR2 sequences are SGHKS and YYEKEE (reference sequence). CDR3 nucleotide sequence: TGTGCCAGCAGCTTGATGGGGGGGGGCAATAATTCACCCCTCCACTTT. Its translation is CASSLMGGGNNSPLHF.

There are a few counts of this clonotype. V and J are TRBV5-1 and TRBJ2-5; D gene unclear. Germline V CDR1 and CDR2: SGHRS, YFSETQ. The CDR3 sequence is 15 residues long. Trimming removed 3 bases from V and 3 bases from J, with 15 bases in between. The CDR3 region has the DNA TGCGCCAGCAGCTCCCTACCCGGCCCCAAAGAGACCCAGTACTTC. This translates into CASSSLPGPKETQYF.

This clonotype came up a few times. The V gene is TRBV5-1, the J gene TRBJ2-1; tentatively, D is TRBD2 (5 bases). The CDR3 spans 15 residues. CDR1 and CDR2 (germline): SGHRS, YFSETQ. The V and J ends lost 5 bases and 6 bases respectively, with 18 bases between them. The CDR3 sequence: CASSQETNPSNEQFF. CDR3 sequence (DNA): TGCGCCAGCAGTCAGGAGACTAATCCCTCCAATGAGCAGTTCTTC.

Regarding this clonotype: This may be a read error: a much more frequent sequence differs by one nucleotide. V gene TRBV12-3 or TRBV12-4 combines with J gene TRBJ1-1; the D is unclear. Trimming shortened V by 3 bases and J by 4 bases, and 6 bases separated the two germline ends. The CDR3 totals 12 residues. The CDR3 region has the DNA TGTGCCAGCAGTTTTTGGTGCACTGAAGCTTTCTTT. Its translation is CASSFWCTEAFF.

The rearrangement uses TRBV6-2 or TRBV6-3 and TRBJ1-2, with TRBD1 identical over 8 bases. The CDR3 contains 15 residues. Losses at the gene ends were 7 bases for V and 4 bases for J; bases not matched to a gene: 11. The germline V gene encodes CDR1 MNHEY and CDR2 SVGEGT. The CDR3 DNA sequence: TGTGCCAGCATGCGGGCAGGGGGCGCAACCTATGGCTACACCTTC. This gives the protein CASMRAGGATYGYTF.

This clonotype has only a few counts. The chain carries TRBV6-5 and TRBJ2-3; D is possibly TRBD2 (6 bases). Germline V gene sequence: CDR1 MNHEY, CDR2 SVGAGI. This CDR3 is 15 amino acids long. V was trimmed by 3 bases and J by 1 base, leaving 11 bases between them. CDR3 DNA sequence: TGTGCCAGCAGTTATGGGGGGAGAGGCACAGATACGCAGTATTTT. This translates into CASSYGGRGTDTQYF.

The V gene is TRBV4-1, the J gene TRBJ2-7; maybe TRBD1 (5 bases). There are 14 residues in the CDR3. Germline CDR1 is MGHRA and CDR2 is YSYEKL. Deletions cut 4 bases from V and 2 bases from J, with 12 bases between. In nucleotides, the CDR3 is TGCGCCAGCAGCCTGGGGCAGAGCGCCTACGAGCAGTACTTC. The encoded protein is CASSLGQSAYEQYF.

The chain carries TRBV3-1 and TRBJ2-5; D may be TRBD1 (6 bases). This CDR3 has 16 amino acids. Germline lookup yields CDR1 LGHDT and CDR2 YNNKEL (reference sequence). Trimming pared 6 bases from V and 5 bases from J, leaving 22 bases between. In DNA form, the CDR3 reads TGTGCCAGCAGTCTCAGGGGCCTCTTATCGAGGGAGACCCAGTACTTC. Translation: CASSLRGLLSRETQYF.

Points on this clonotype: A read error may be the cause here, since a much bigger clone is one base away. The rearrangement joins TRBV24-1 to TRBJ2-2; 9 nucleotides align to TRBD1. The V and J ends lost 2 bases and 4 bases, in that order; junction bases with no gene match: 4. The CDR3 extends over 16 amino acids. Per germline, CDR1 KGHDR and CDR2 SFDVKD. This chain's CDR3 is CATSDSGTGSTGELFF. The CDR3 DNA follows: TGTGCCACCAGTGATTCCGGGACAGGGAGCACCGGGGAGCTGTTTTTT.

This clonotype was seen a handful of times. With a much larger clone just one base away, this may be a read error. The V gene is TRBV3-1, the J gene TRBJ2-7, with 8 bases that match TRBD1. J lost 3 bases, V lost 5 bases, and 3 bases had no gene match. Per germline, CDR1 LGHDT and CDR2 YNNKEL (reference sequence). There are 13 residues in the CDR3. CDR3 DNA: TGTGCCAGCAGCAGCGGACAGGGCTACGAGCAGTACTTC. This sequence encodes CASSSGQGYEQYF.

This clonotype was recorded a few times. V usage is TRBV14 and J usage is TRBJ2-7; 7 bases are a match to TRBD2. Germline trimming cut 1 base from V and 1 base from J; bases unmatched to any gene: 7. This CDR3 has 16 amino acids. In germline, CDR1 is SGHDN, CDR2 FVKESK. CDR3 sequence: CASSQGGGRGSYEQYF. The CDR3 DNA is TGTGCCAGCAGCCAAGGCGGCGGGAGAGGTTCCTACGAGCAGTACTTC. The full variable domain, with the rest looked up from reference TRBV14 and TRBJ2-7, is EAGVTQFPSHSVIEKGQTVTLRCDPISGHDNLYWYRRVMGKEIKFLLHFVKESKQDESGMPNNRFLAERTGGTYSTLKVQPAELEDSGVYFCASSQGGGRGSYEQYFGPGTRLTVT.

This clonotype was found a few times. The CDR3 nucleotides read TGTGCCAGCAGCCAAGGGTCGAAGAACACTGAAGCTTTCTTT. Protein sequence: CASSQGSKNTEAFF. The chain uses TRBV16 and TRBJ1-1, with no clear D. CDR1 and CDR2 from the germline V gene are KGHSY and FQNENV. V lost 2 bases to trimming and J lost 1 base, with 8 bases between them. The CDR3 loop spans 14 amino acids.

The chain has TRBV3-1 and TRBJ1-5; unclear D gene. The CDR3 spans 15 residues. The V end was cut by 6 bases, the J end by 0 bases, with 12 bases between. From germline, CDR1 is LGHDT and CDR2 YNNKEL (reference sequence). Here the CDR3 DNA reads TGTGCCAGCAGGTATTCAGCCTATAGCAATCAGCCCCAGCATTTT. This codes for CASRYSAYSNQPQHF.

This clonotype was seen at least ten times. The rearrangement joins TRBV12-3 or TRBV12-4 to TRBJ1-5; tentative D call: TRBD1 (6 bases). This CDR3 contains 14 residues. V was clipped by 1 base and J by 9 bases, with 13 bases between them. The chain's CDR3 is CASSLVRGSTPQHF. CDR3 nucleotides: TGTGCCAGCAGTTTAGTCAGGGGATCGACGCCCCAGCATTTT.

This clonotype was recorded many times. This chain links TRBV20-1 with TRBJ2-5; TRBD1 is a possible D gene (5 bases). Germline V lookup: CDR1 DFQATT, CDR2 SNEGSKA (reference sequence). V lost 5 bases and J 4 bases, leaving 20 bases between the germline ends. The CDR3 loop spans 15 amino acids. The CDR3 here is CSALVTRDMLETQYF. CDR3 nucleotides: TGCAGTGCTTTAGTGACCAGGGATATGCTAGAGACCCAGTACTTC.

This clonotype occurred many times. The chain carries TRBV7-9 and TRBJ2-7; TRBD2 matches at 12 bases. V was pared by 5 bases and J by 0 bases, with 5 bases of the junction left unmatched. The length of the CDR3 is 16 residues. The germline CDR1 and CDR2 sequences are SEHNR and FQNEAQ (reference sequence). The CDR3 DNA reads TGTGCCAGCAGCGGACGACTAGCGGGGGCCTCCTACGAGCAGTACTTC. Amino acid sequence: CASSGRLAGASYEQYF.

There are many counts of this clonotype. V is TRBV25-1 and J is TRBJ2-2, with D tentatively TRBD2 (6 bases). Germline V lookup: CDR1 MGHDK, CDR2 SYGVNS. The ends were cut back, 5 bases at V and 3 bases at J, with 13 bases in the middle. This CDR3 is 15 amino acids long. CDR3 in DNA: TGTGCCAGCAGTCGTGGGATAGCGGACACCGGGGAGCTGTTTTTT. Amino acid sequence: CASSRGIADTGELFF.

The chain links TRBV28 to TRBJ2-1, with a tentative D call TRBD1 (6 bases). V was cut by 5 bases and J by 5 bases, with 16 bases left in between. Germline loops: CDR1 MDHEN, CDR2 SYDVKM. There are 15 residues in the CDR3. This CDR3 is CASSRGQSTDNEQFF. The CDR3 nucleotides read TGTGCCAGCAGTCGGGGACAAAGTACCGACAATGAGCAGTTCTTC.

The chain recombines TRBV28 with TRBJ2-7, with a tentative D call TRBD1 (6 bases). There are 13 residues in the CDR3. V was trimmed by 8 bases and J by 2 bases, leaving 13 bases between them. The germline V gene has CDR1 MDHEN and CDR2 SYDVKM. CDR3 loop: CASGRTATYEQYF. The DNA for the CDR3 is TGTGCCAGCGGTCGGACAGCCACCTACGAGCAGTACTTC.

Ten or more counts support this clonotype. The chain employs TRBV28 and TRBJ2-3; 12 bases agree with TRBD2. The germline V gene encodes CDR1 MDHEN and CDR2 SYDVKM. The CDR3 covers 15 residues. V was clipped by 4 bases and J by 6 bases; unmatched bases: 5. The CDR3 region is CASSWKTSGSDTQYF. The CDR3 region has the DNA TGTGCCAGCAGTTGGAAGACTAGCGGGAGTGATACGCAGTATTTT.

In this sample, this clonotype turned up many times. The V gene is TRBV5-1, the J gene TRBJ1-1; 7 nucleotides line up with TRBD1. The V and J ends lost 2 bases and 1 base, in that order; junction bases with no gene match: 5. CDR1 and CDR2 from the germline V gene are SGHRS and YFSETQ. The CDR3 sequence is 15 residues long. CDR3 loop: CASSLQGPGNTEAFF. The CDR3 DNA sequence: TGCGCCAGCAGCTTACAGGGGCCTGGGAACACTGAAGCTTTCTTT.

The gene calls are TRBV6-1 and TRBJ2-5; tentative D call: TRBD1 (6 bases). This CDR3 is 13 amino acids long. Trimming took off 6 bases at V and 3 bases at J, with 11 bases between the two ends. Germline lookup yields CDR1 MNHNS and CDR2 SASEGT. The CDR3 DNA reads TGTGCCAGCAGCGAGAACAGGGAAGAGACCCAGTACTTC. It codes for CASSENREETQYF.

This clonotype was counted many times. The chain links TRBV20-1 to TRBJ2-5, with D possibly matching TRBD2 (5 bases). The V and J ends lost 6 bases and 0 bases respectively, with 17 bases between them. The germline V gene has CDR1 DFQATT and CDR2 SNEGSKA (reference sequence). This CDR3 region has 15 residues. CDR3 sequence (DNA): TGCAGTGCCCCGGAACCGCCGGGGAACCAAGAGACCCAGTACTTC. It specifies CSAPEPPGNQETQYF.